The 30 T cell receptor beta chains reported below all come from one sample, sequenced in a study of neoadjuvant nivolumab and ipilimumab in lung cancer. Assay used: immunoSEQ multiplex PCR; TCRdb lists only in-frame clones, some missing. Of about 29,000 clones listed, more than 80% were seen once; the top ten hold 5% to 6.5%. The material sequenced was tumor tissue, taken after neoadjuvant nivolumab, alone or with ipilimumab, at or shortly before surgery. The origin of the receptors is an adult with non-small cell lung cancer.

The chain has TRBV29-1 and TRBJ2-1, with D perhaps TRBD1 (8 bases). The CDR3 runs 13 residues. CDR1 SQVTM and CDR2 ANQGSEA come from the germline V gene. Trimming pared 4 bases from V and 9 bases from J, leaving 16 bases between. In DNA, the CDR3 is TGCAGCGTTGGCCCACAGGGGGAGGGTGAGCAGTTCTTC. Translating it yields CSVGPQGEGEQFF.

In this sample, this clone turned up once. This chain connects TRBV7-9 to TRBJ1-1; no reliable D call. V lost 1 base to trimming and J lost 0 bases, with 12 bases between them. Germline values: CDR1 SEHNR, CDR2 FQNEAQ (reference sequence). The length of the CDR3 is 16 residues. Here the CDR3 reads CASSLERGGMNTEAFF. The CDR3 coding sequence is TGTGCCAGCAGCTTAGAACGGGGAGGGATGAACACTGAAGCTTTCTTT.

CDR3: CASSLGGRRGETQYF. The CDR3, as DNA: TGTGCCAGCAGCTTGGGGGGTAGAAGGGGAGAGACCCAGTACTTC. The chain combines TRBV5-6 with TRBJ2-5; D is possibly TRBD1 (5 bases). V was pared by 0 bases and J by 4 bases, with 13 bases between. The CDR3 is 15 amino acids. CDR1 SGHDT and CDR2 YYEEEE come from the germline V gene.

This clone was found a few times. The chain has TRBV30 and TRBJ2-3; perhaps TRBD2 as D (6 bases). The CDR3 consists of 16 residues. Deletions cut 2 bases from V and 5 bases from J, with 20 bases between. Germline V gives CDR1 GTSNPN, CDR2 SVGIG (reference sequence). The CDR3 sequence is CAWSPGGLALGDTQYF. CDR3 in DNA: TGTGCCTGGAGTCCCGGAGGGCTAGCATTGGGAGATACGCAGTATTTT.

This clone was observed once. J is TRBJ1-1 and V is TRBV6-1, with D hard to call. V was trimmed by 7 bases and J by 6 bases, leaving 12 bases between them. CDR1 is MNHNS and CDR2 is SASEGT in the germline V gene. This CDR3 contains 12 residues. The CDR3 region is CASIGKGPEAFF. In DNA form, the CDR3 reads TGTGCCAGCATCGGGAAGGGCCCTGAAGCTTTCTTT.

The CDR3 spells CASSRERAPLAPEAFF. CDR3 bases: TGTGCCAGCAGTAGAGAACGGGCCCCTTTAGCTCCTGAAGCTTTCTTT. The rearrangement joins TRBV27 to TRBJ1-1; D remains ambiguous. The V and J ends lost 5 bases and 6 bases respectively, with 22 bases between them. Germline V gene lookup returns CDR1 MNHEY and CDR2 SMNVEV (reference sequence). There are 16 residues in the CDR3.

The chain links TRBV19 to TRBJ1-4, with 7 bases fitting TRBD1. CDR1 and CDR2 from the germline V gene are LNHDA and SQIVND (reference sequence). This CDR3 is built from 16 residues. The trim removed 6 bases at V and 0 bases at J, leaving 7 bases unmatched. The CDR3 nucleotides are TGTGCCAGTAGACGGGACAGTGCCGCAACTAATGAAAAACTGTTTTTT. Translated, it gives CASRRDSAATNEKLFF.

The chain is built from TRBV6-5 and TRBJ2-5; weak D call: TRBD1 (5 bases). V was trimmed by 5 bases and J by 7 bases, leaving 14 bases between them. The CDR3 extends over 13 amino acids. Germline V gene sequence: CDR1 MNHEY, CDR2 SVGAGI. The CDR3 DNA reads TGTGCCAGCAGTCAATTAGGACACCCGACCCAGTACTTC. Protein: CASSQLGHPTQYF.

This CDR3 reads CASSLDYNTGELFF. The CDR3 DNA sequence: TGTGCCAGCAGCTTGGACTATAACACCGGGGAGCTGTTTTTT. The chain employs TRBV7-3 and TRBJ2-2, with D tentatively TRBD2 (6 bases). Germline CDR1 SGHTA, CDR2 FQGTGA. This CDR3 comprises 14 residues. Trimming removed 3 bases from V and 2 bases from J, with 7 bases in between. Based on the CDR3 plus reference TRBV7-3 and TRBJ2-2, the full variable domain is GAGVSQTPSNKVTEKGKYVELRCDPISGHTALYWYRQSLGQGPEFLIYFQGTGAADDSGLPNDRFFAVRPEGSVSTLKIQRTERGDSAVYLCASSLDYNTGELFFGEGSRLTVL.

The chain is built from TRBV19 and TRBJ1-1, with 7 bases aligning to TRBD1. CDR1 is LNHDA and CDR2 is SQIVND in the germline V gene (reference sequence). V lost 5 bases and J lost 1; bases outside the gene matches: 4. The CDR3 is made up of 14 amino acids. The CDR3 region is CASSPGTANTEAFF. CDR3 bases: TGTGCCAGTAGTCCCGGGACAGCGAACACTGAAGCTTTCTTT.

The chain couples TRBV7-8 to TRBJ1-1; 7 nucleotides align to TRBD1. This CDR3 is 15 amino acids long. The trim removed 1 base at V and 2 bases at J, leaving 4 bases unmatched. Germline V gene data show CDR1 as SGHVS and CDR2 as FQNEAQ. The CDR3 is CASSLEGQFNTEAFF. The CDR3 DNA sequence: TGTGCCAGCAGCTTAGAGGGACAGTTTAACACTGAAGCTTTCTTT.

The chain couples TRBV30 to TRBJ1-2; D unclear. The germline CDR1 and CDR2 sequences are GTSNPN and SVGIG (reference sequence). Deletions cut 4 bases from V and 2 bases from J, with 11 bases between. This CDR3 is 13 amino acids long. CDR3 sequence reads: CAWTEQENYGYTF. CDR3 DNA: TGTGCCTGGACCGAGCAGGAGAACTATGGCTACACCTTC.

The chain joins TRBV2 to TRBJ1-1; the match to TRBD1 covers 9 bases. With V trimmed by 7 bases and J by 6 bases, 9 bases remained unmatched. The CDR3 spans 14 residues. CDR1 and CDR2 (germline): SNHLY, FYNNEI. The CDR3 loop reads CASIKTGGAAEAFF. The CDR3 DNA reads as TGTGCCAGCATAAAAACAGGGGGCGCAGCTGAAGCTTTCTTT. Full variable domain (remainder filled in from reference TRBV2 and TRBJ1-1): EPEVTQTPSHQVTQMGQEVILRCVPISNHLYFYWYRQILGQKVEFLVSFYNNEISEKSEIFDDQFSVERPDGSNFTLKIRSTKLEDSAMYFCASIKTGGAAEAFFGQGTRLTVV.

The chain links TRBV29-1 to TRBJ1-4; 10 nucleotides line up with TRBD1. The V gene's germline CDR1 is SQVTM and CDR2 ANQGSEA. The CDR3 contains 12 residues. Trimming removed 7 bases from V and 8 bases from J; junction bases left unmatched: 4. CDR3 bases: TGCAGCGGGGGACAGGGGAAGGAAAAACTGTTTTTT. Translated, it gives CSGGQGKEKLFF.

V usage is TRBV28 and J usage is TRBJ1-6; 7 positions agree with TRBD1. CDR3 size: 14 residues. The V segment lost 5 bases and the J segment 10 bases; nucleotides outside the gene matches: 8. Looked up from germline, CDR1 is MDHEN and CDR2 is SYDVKM. CDR3 nucleotides: TGTGCCAGCAGTCTCCGACAGGGTGTCTCACCCCTCCACTTT. This translates into CASSLRQGVSPLHF.

This chain links TRBV30 with TRBJ1-5; D is unclear. V lost 5 bases, J lost 7 bases, and 12 bases lay in between. Germline-derived CDR1 and CDR2 are GTSNPN and SVGIG (reference sequence). CDR3 length: 12 amino acids. CDR3 DNA: TGTGCCTGGGGAGGTTGGGAACAGCCCCAGCATTTT. Encoded protein: CAWGGWEQPQHF.

V is TRBV7-2 and J is TRBJ2-5; D is perhaps TRBD1 (5 bases). The CDR3 runs 13 residues. CDR1 is SGHTA and CDR2 is FQGNSA in the germline V gene. Trimming pared 7 bases from V and 1 base from J, leaving 10 bases between. CDR3 DNA sequence: TGTGCCAGCACCCAGGGTATCCAAGAGACCCAGTACTTC. Translation: CASTQGIQETQYF.

The J gene is TRBJ2-3, the V gene TRBV5-5; D remains ambiguous. CDR1 and CDR2 from the germline V gene are SGHKS and YYEKEE (reference sequence). There are 15 residues in the CDR3. V lost 3 bases, J lost 2 bases, and 13 bases lay in between. The CDR3 reads CASSSRTADTDTQYF. The CDR3 coding sequence is TGTGCCAGCAGCTCGAGAACAGCTGACACAGATACGCAGTATTTT.

The genes are TRBV5-4 and TRBJ2-3; D tentatively reads TRBD1 or TRBD2 (5 bases each). Germline assignment: CDR1 SGHNT and CDR2 YYREEE (reference sequence). The ends were cut back, 5 bases at V and 2 bases at J, with 18 bases in the middle. CDR3 length: 16 residues. The DNA of the CDR3 is TGTGCCAGCAGTGGGGCGGGCGGGCGATACACAGATACGCAGTATTTT. As protein: CASSGAGGRYTDTQYF.

This chain links TRBV7-2 with TRBJ1-4; D ambiguous. Per the germline V gene, CDR1 is SGHTA and CDR2 is FQGNSA. The V gene lost 5 bases and the J gene lost 8 bases, with 15 bases spanning the gap. The length of the CDR3 is 14 residues. This CDR3 is CASSPWGLGEKLFF. The CDR3 DNA reads TGTGCCAGCAGCCCCTGGGGTCTAGGGGAAAAACTGTTTTTT.

The chain has TRBV6-4 and TRBJ2-3; D remains ambiguous. CDR3 length: 13 amino acids. Germline CDR1 MRHNA, CDR2 SNTAGT. Trimming pared 2 bases from V and 2 bases from J, leaving 5 bases between. The CDR3 sequence: CASSDQSTDTQYF. Written as DNA, the CDR3 is TGTGCCAGCAGTGACCAGTCCACAGATACGCAGTATTTT.

The V and J genes are TRBV4-1 and TRBJ1-1; D remains ambiguous. From germline, CDR1 is MGHRA and CDR2 YSYEKL. Between the trimmed V and J ends, which lost 3 bases and 0 bases, there was a span of 11 bases. The CDR3 loop spans 15 amino acids. The CDR3 DNA is TGCGCCAGCAGCCAGGCCAAGGTCATGAACACTGAAGCTTTCTTT. It yields the protein CASSQAKVMNTEAFF.

The chain joins TRBV11-1 to TRBJ2-5; the D is unclear. The germline V gene has CDR1 SGHAT and CDR2 FQDESV (reference sequence). V dropped 1 base and J dropped 4 bases, with 10 bases sitting between them. The CDR3 consists of 14 residues. The CDR3 region has the DNA TGTGCCAGCAGCTTAGGGACGAATGCAGAGACCCAGTACTTC. Protein product: CASSLGTNAETQYF.

The V gene is TRBV27, the J gene TRBJ2-1; D perhaps matches TRBD2 (7 bases). Germline CDR1 reads MNHEY; CDR2 reads SMNVEV (reference sequence). The CDR3 extends over 16 amino acids. Trimming shortened V by 10 bases and J by 7 bases, and 26 bases separated the two germline ends. The CDR3 sequence is CATQDEWGGARNEQFF. The CDR3 region has the DNA TGTGCCACCCAAGACGAATGGGGGGGGGCCCGTAATGAGCAGTTCTTC.

This rearrangement joins TRBV6-6 to TRBJ2-5, with TRBD2 matching over 11 bases. This CDR3 contains 14 residues. Germline V gene data show CDR1 as MNHNY and CDR2 as SVGAGI (reference sequence). J was trimmed by 5 bases and V by 9 bases; bases with no gene match: 8. The CDR3 nucleotides are TGTGCCAGTTCTAGCGGGGGGATGTGGGAGACCCAGTACTTC. Translating it yields CASSSGGMWETQYF.

The V gene is TRBV7-9, the J gene TRBJ2-3; either TRBD1 or TRBD2 may supply D (5 bases each). This CDR3 comprises 14 residues. V was cut by 4 bases and J by 5 bases, with 13 bases left in between. Germline CDR1 SEHNR, CDR2 FQNEAQ (reference sequence). CDR3: CASSSGRDLDTQYF. The CDR3 coding sequence is TGTGCCAGCAGCTCAGGCCGGGACCTAGATACGCAGTATTTT.

V is TRBV19 and J is TRBJ1-5, with D possibly being TRBD1 (5 bases). CDR1 and CDR2 from the germline V gene are LNHDA and SQIVND (reference sequence). The CDR3 contains 16 residues. V lost 2 bases and J 5 bases, leaving 16 bases between the germline ends. The CDR3 coding sequence is TGTGCCAGTAGTATATACGACAGAAACGTGTATCAGCCCCAGCATTTT. The encoded protein is CASSIYDRNVYQPQHF.

This sequence joins TRBV5-7 and TRBJ1-6; no firm D call. TRBV5-7 is filed as an ORF, its function uncertain. The CDR3 spans 15 residues. V was trimmed by 4 bases and J by 7 bases, leaving 15 bases between them. In DNA form, the CDR3 reads TGTGCCAGCAGCCTGGACGGGGAACGCAATTCACCCCTCCACTTT. The encoded protein is CASSLDGERNSPLHF.

The chain links TRBV18 to TRBJ1-1, with D maybe TRBD1 (6 bases). The CDR3 is made up of 14 amino acids. Per the germline V gene, CDR1 is KGHSH and CDR2 is LQKENI. V was pared by 3 bases and J by 1 base, with 9 bases between. Here the CDR3 DNA reads TGTGCCAGCTCACCGGGGGCAGAGAACACTGAAGCTTTCTTT. This encodes CASSPGAENTEAFF.

This clone was detected only once. The gene calls are TRBV9 and TRBJ2-5; D may be TRBD2 (6 bases). Between the trimmed V and J ends, which lost 4 bases and 4 bases, there was a span of 17 bases. The length of the CDR3 is 15 residues. In germline, CDR1 is SGDLS, CDR2 YYNGEE. The CDR3 loop reads CASSFPGTEGETQYF. As DNA, the CDR3 is TGTGCCAGCAGCTTTCCCGGGACGGAGGGAGAGACCCAGTACTTC.